The 7 T cell receptor beta chains below come from one sample, sequenced in a study of human T cells and chemical hapten exposure. Before extraction, the whole blood was not fractionated, and total RNA was taken from it. Individual cDNA molecules in this library carried unique molecular identifiers. TCRdb re-called the reads through MiXCR, storing one row per CDR3 protein. The sample yields 95,000 to 150,000 distinct CDR3 sequences, approximately 9.3% seen once. The sample taken for sequencing was whole blood. The source is a human donor in good health. Some clones in this sample may be carry-over from other donors' samples.

This clonotype was seen a handful of times. CDR3 residues: CASSPGLATNEKLFF. CDR3 DNA sequence: TGTGCCAGCAGCCCCGGGCTGGCAACTAATGAAAAACTGTTTTTT. The gene calls are TRBV14 and TRBJ1-4; D call uncertain. This CDR3 spans 15 amino acids. With 4 bases removed from V and 0 bases from J, the gap between germline ends came to 9 bases. The germline V gene encodes CDR1 SGHDN and CDR2 FVKESK.

This clonotype was seen repeatedly, ten times or more. The chain combines TRBV5-5 with TRBJ1-4; D is unclear. V lost 5 bases and J 8 bases, leaving 10 bases between the germline ends. Germline assignment: CDR1 SGHKS and CDR2 YYEKEE (reference sequence). The CDR3 spans 12 residues. CDR3 residues: CASSIWGEKLFF. CDR3 coding DNA: TGTGCCAGCAGTATTTGGGGAGAAAAACTGTTTTTT. Combining the CDR3 with reference TRBV5-5 and TRBJ1-4 gives the whole variable domain DAGVTQSPTHLIKTRGQQVTLRCSPISGHKSVSWYQQVLGQGPQFIFQYYEKEERGRGNFPDRFSARQFPNYSSELNVNALLLGDSALYLCASSIWGEKLFFGSGTQLSVL.

This clonotype has more than one count but fewer than ten. The rearrangement links TRBV5-1 to TRBJ2-7; 9 bases agree with TRBD1. V dropped 4 bases and J dropped 2; count of bases not matched to a gene: 4. The germline V gene encodes CDR1 SGHRS and CDR2 YFSETQ. The CDR3 length is 14 residues. The CDR3 DNA is TGCGCCAGCAGCATTGGACAGGGGACCTACGAGCAGTACTTC. Translated: CASSIGQGTYEQYF.

The V call is TRBV6-1, the J call TRBJ2-3; D is tentatively TRBD1 or TRBD2 (5 bases each). V dropped 2 bases and J dropped 4 bases, with 19 bases sitting between them. Germline V gene sequence: CDR1 MNHNS, CDR2 SASEGT. The CDR3 extends over 17 amino acids. This CDR3 reads CASSEWGRTSGPDTQYF. The CDR3 bases are TGTGCCAGCAGTGAATGGGGACGAACCTCTGGCCCAGATACGCAGTATTTT.

This clonotype was recorded a few times. This sequence joins TRBV29-1 and TRBJ2-2; D might be TRBD2 (6 bases). From germline, CDR1 is SQVTM and CDR2 ANQGSEA. The V and J ends lost 6 bases and 8 bases respectively, with 16 bases between them. The CDR3 consists of 13 residues. CDR3 nucleotides: TGCAGCGTGGAGGGTCCATCAGGTGGGGAGCTGTTTTTT. Translating it yields CSVEGPSGGELFF.

This clonotype showed up just a few times. This chain uses TRBV18 with TRBJ2-5, with 11 bases fitting TRBD1. The CDR3 is 16 amino acids. V lost 4 bases, J lost 5 bases, and 9 bases stayed unmatched. Germline CDR1 is KGHSH and CDR2 is LQKENI. CDR3 coding DNA: TGTGCCAGCTCACTGCGGACAGGGGGCTTTATGGAGACCCAGTACTTC. Protein product: CASSLRTGGFMETQYF.

This clonotype was seen many times. V usage is TRBV5-1 and J usage is TRBJ2-2; D remains ambiguous. CDR3 length: 14 residues. In germline, CDR1 is SGHRS, CDR2 YFSETQ. Trimming took 0 bases from V and 3 from J, leaving 6 bases between them. The CDR3 region has the DNA TGCGCCAGCAGCTTGGGTGGGGACACCGGGGAGCTGTTTTTT. This translates into CASSLGGDTGELFF.